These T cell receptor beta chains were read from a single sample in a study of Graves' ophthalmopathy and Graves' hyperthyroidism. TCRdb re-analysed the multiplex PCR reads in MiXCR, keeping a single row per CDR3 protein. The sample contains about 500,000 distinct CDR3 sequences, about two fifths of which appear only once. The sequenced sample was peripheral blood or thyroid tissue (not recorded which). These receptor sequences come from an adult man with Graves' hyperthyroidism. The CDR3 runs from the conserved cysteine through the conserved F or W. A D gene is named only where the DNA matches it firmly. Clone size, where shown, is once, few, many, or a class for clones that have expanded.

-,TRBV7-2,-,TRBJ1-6,CASSQVQGSSPLHF
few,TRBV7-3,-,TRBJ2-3,CASSLRSASTDTQYF
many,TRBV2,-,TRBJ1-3,CASTFISGNTIYF
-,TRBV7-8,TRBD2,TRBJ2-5,CASSQGGSGSNQPQYF
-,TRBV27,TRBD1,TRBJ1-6,CASSLWGQDNSPLHF
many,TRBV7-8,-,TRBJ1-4,CASSLDDREKLFF
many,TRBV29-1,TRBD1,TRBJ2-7,CSVLTSNIQQGAYEQYF
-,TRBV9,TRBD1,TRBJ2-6,CASNPTGMGSGANVLTF
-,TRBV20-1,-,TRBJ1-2,CSARDLGSNTF
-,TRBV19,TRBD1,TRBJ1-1,CASSDREETGAFF
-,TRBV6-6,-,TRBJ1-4,CASRTDRLGNEKLFF
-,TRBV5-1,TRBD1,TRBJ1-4,CASSLSGTGREKLFF
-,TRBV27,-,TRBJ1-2,CASSLFGGRLGYTF
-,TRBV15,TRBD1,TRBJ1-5,CATSRDGRGMGDQPQHF